The present TCR beta chain was sequenced within a study of cytomegalovirus exposure and HLA in healthy donors. Study conclusions and caveats: Later analysis suggested links between common viral pathogens and several top significant clusters.

CDR3 length: 14 amino acids. The germline gives CDR1 SEHNR, CDR2 FQNEAQ (reference sequence). PCR was performed using 60 Vbeta and 13 Jbeta primers. Using immunoSEQ multiplex PCR, the repertoire was profiled, and TCRdb retains in-frame clones only, with some absent. With around 130,000 clones in the sample, the ten largest clones hold 2%. Of note for this clone: Its antigen is still unknown.

The sample taken for sequencing was PBMCs. This chain links TRBV7-9 with TRBJ2-5, with 10 bases identical to TRBD1. The J call may be incorrect, as the DNA end agrees better with TRBJ2-7. This sequence originates from an older woman in good health and CMV-seronegative. CDR3 DNA sequence: TGTGCCAGCAGCTTTGGGACAGGGGTTCACGAGCAGTACTTC. Its protein is CASSFGTGVHEQYF.